Listed below are T cell receptor beta chains from one sample, sequenced in a study of blood T cell repertoires in COVID-19. Generated by immunoSEQ multiplex PCR, the TCRdb table keeps only in-frame clones and is missing some. The sample contains 140,000 to 150,000 clones, around 80% of which appear only once. The sample was peripheral blood. Receptors were obtained from a human donor in a cohort sampled during active COVID-19. CDR3s include the opening cysteine and the closing phenylalanine or tryptophan. Fields, in order: clone size, V gene, D gene, J gene, CDR3 protein, CDR3 DNA. The D gene is left open where the match is weak. Some rows mark clone size as missing; the rest say once, few, many or name a class of expanded clone.

clone_size: once; v_call: TRBV2; d_call: TRBD1; j_call: TRBJ1-2; cdr3_aa: CASGGTAFNYGYTF; cdr3_nt: TGTGCCAGCGGCGGGACAGCCTTTAACTATGGCTACACCTTC
clone_size: NA; v_call: TRBV7-2; d_call: TRBD1; j_call: TRBJ2-3; cdr3_aa: CASSSNRDRGADTQYF; cdr3_nt: TGTGCCAGCAGCTCCAACCGGGACAGGGGTGCAGATACGCAGTATTTT
clone_size: NA; v_call: TRBV19; d_call: NA; j_call: TRBJ2-2; cdr3_aa: CASRTVNTGELFF; cdr3_nt: TGTGCCAGCAGGACAGTGAACACCGGGGAGCTGTTTTTT
clone_size: NA; v_call: TRBV25-1; d_call: NA; j_call: TRBJ1-2; cdr3_aa: CASSGTAVSSWSVGYTF; cdr3_nt: TGTGCCAGCAGTGGGACTGCCGTATCCTCGTGGAGCGTGGGCTACACCTTC
clone_size: NA; v_call: TRBV7-8; d_call: NA; j_call: TRBJ1-4; cdr3_aa: CASSRQAGYEKLFF; cdr3_nt: TGTGCCAGCAGCCGACAGGCGGGCTATGAAAAACTGTTTTTT
clone_size: once; v_call: TRBV11-3; d_call: TRBD1; j_call: TRBJ1-2; cdr3_aa: CASSLGTGRYGYTF; cdr3_nt: TGTGCCAGCAGCTTAGGGACAGGCCGATATGGCTACACCTTC
clone_size: once; v_call: TRBV28; d_call: NA; j_call: TRBJ1-3; cdr3_aa: CASSLSSGAGNTIYF; cdr3_nt: TGTGCCAGCAGTTTATCATCAGGGGCTGGAAACACCATATATTTT
clone_size: NA; v_call: TRBV5-8; d_call: NA; j_call: TRBJ1-1; cdr3_aa: CASNNRNTEAFF; cdr3_nt: TGTGCCAGCAATAACAGGAACACTGAAGCTTTCTTT
clone_size: NA; v_call: TRBV5-1; d_call: TRBD1; j_call: TRBJ2-7; cdr3_aa: CASSESGTVTYEQYF; cdr3_nt: TGCGCCAGCAGCGAATCCGGGACAGTTACCTACGAGCAGTACTTC
clone_size: NA; v_call: TRBV29-1; d_call: TRBD2; j_call: TRBJ2-1; cdr3_aa: CSVKPGGPNEQFF; cdr3_nt: TGCAGCGTCAAACCGGGGGGGCCGAATGAGCAGTTCTTC
clone_size: NA; v_call: TRBV3-1/TRBV3-2; d_call: TRBD1; j_call: TRBJ1-2; cdr3_aa: CASSRPTGTGRGGYTF; cdr3_nt: TGTGCCAGCAGCCGACCGACCGGGACAGGTCGCGGTGGCTACACCTTC
clone_size: NA; v_call: TRBV30; d_call: NA; j_call: TRBJ2-1; cdr3_aa: CAWSGDSPEQFF; cdr3_nt: TGTGCCTGGAGTGGGGACTCCCCAGAGCAGTTCTTC
clone_size: NA; v_call: TRBV5-1; d_call: NA; j_call: TRBJ1-4; cdr3_aa: CASSLGAGEKLFF; cdr3_nt: TGCGCCAGCAGCTTGGGGGCGGGGGAAAAACTGTTTTTT
clone_size: NA; v_call: TRBV3-1/TRBV3-2; d_call: NA; j_call: TRBJ1-1; cdr3_aa: CASSPGSGNTEAFF; cdr3_nt: TGTGCCAGCAGCCCAGGGTCTGGTAACACTGAAGCTTTCTTT
clone_size: NA; v_call: TRBV5-6; d_call: TRBD1; j_call: TRBJ1-2; cdr3_aa: CASRPPGTVSVWSYTF; cdr3_nt: TGTGCCAGCAGGCCGCCAGGGACAGTATCTGTATGGAGCTACACCTTC
clone_size: NA; v_call: TRBV7-2; d_call: NA; j_call: TRBJ1-2; cdr3_aa: CASSPLPGGENGYTF; cdr3_nt: TGTGCCAGCAGCCCCCTCCCGGGAGGAGAAAATGGCTACACCTTC
clone_size: NA; v_call: TRBV3-1/TRBV3-2; d_call: NA; j_call: TRBJ1-4; cdr3_aa: CASSQGDARRGEKLFF; cdr3_nt: TGTGCCAGCAGCCAAGGGGACGCCCGGAGGGGCGAAAAACTGTTTTTT
clone_size: NA; v_call: TRBV5-6; d_call: TRBD1; j_call: TRBJ1-2; cdr3_aa: CASSPGTGAVRYLYGYTF; cdr3_nt: TGTGCCAGCAGCCCTGGGACAGGGGCCGTTCGATATCTCTATGGCTACACCTTC
clone_size: NA; v_call: TRBV10-3; d_call: TRBD1; j_call: TRBJ2-6; cdr3_aa: CAIRPTGAGANVLTF; cdr3_nt: TGTGCCATCAGGCCTACAGGGGCCGGGGCCAACGTCCTGACTTTC
clone_size: NA; v_call: TRBV11-3; d_call: TRBD1; j_call: TRBJ2-2; cdr3_aa: CASSPAGGTGELFF; cdr3_nt: TGTGCCAGCAGCCCAGCAGGGGGCACCGGGGAGCTGTTTTTT
clone_size: NA; v_call: TRBV27; d_call: NA; j_call: TRBJ2-1; cdr3_aa: CASSPTEGYNEQFF; cdr3_nt: TGTGCCAGCAGCCCCACGGAGGGGTACAATGAGCAGTTCTTC
clone_size: NA; v_call: TRBV6-1; d_call: TRBD2; j_call: TRBJ2-5; cdr3_aa: CASSELGTIIETQYF; cdr3_nt: TGTGCCAGCAGTGAGCTCGGGACTATAATAGAGACCCAGTACTTC
clone_size: NA; v_call: TRBV28; d_call: NA; j_call: TRBJ2-5; cdr3_aa: CASSGRDSGGETQYF; cdr3_nt: TGTGCCAGCAGCGGACGGGACTCCGGAGGCGAGACCCAGTACTTC
clone_size: NA; v_call: TRBV4-2; d_call: TRBD1; j_call: TRBJ2-1; cdr3_aa: CASSPSLGRGIRNEQFF; cdr3_nt: TGTGCCAGCAGCCCCTCCCTAGGCAGGGGGATTAGGAATGAGCAGTTCTTC
clone_size: NA; v_call: TRBV5-1; d_call: TRBD1; j_call: TRBJ1-2; cdr3_aa: CASSLAPGGPNGYTF; cdr3_nt: TGCGCCAGCAGCTTGGCCCCAGGGGGCCCCAATGGCTACACCTTC
clone_size: NA; v_call: TRBV15; d_call: NA; j_call: TRBJ1-6; cdr3_aa: CATSRMGQYNSPLHF; cdr3_nt: TGTGCCACCAGCAGGATGGGGCAGTATAATTCACCCCTCCACTTT
clone_size: NA; v_call: TRBV27; d_call: NA; j_call: TRBJ2-5; cdr3_aa: CASGTPETQYF; cdr3_nt: TGTGCCAGCGGGACTCCGGAGACCCAGTACTTC
clone_size: once; v_call: TRBV15; d_call: TRBD1; j_call: TRBJ2-7; cdr3_aa: CATSRGTGVGYEQYF; cdr3_nt: TGTGCCACCAGCAGAGGGACAGGGGTTGGCTACGAGCAGTACTTC
clone_size: few; v_call: TRBV28; d_call: NA; j_call: TRBJ1-2; cdr3_aa: CASSLDGYGYTF; cdr3_nt: TGTGCCAGCAGTTTAGACGGGTATGGCTACACCTTC
clone_size: NA; v_call: TRBV5-6; d_call: TRBD1; j_call: TRBJ2-3; cdr3_aa: CASSWGTGGAGDTQYF; cdr3_nt: TGTGCCAGCAGCTGGGGGACAGGGGGCGCGGGAGATACGCAGTATTTT
clone_size: NA; v_call: TRBV7-2; d_call: TRBD1; j_call: TRBJ1-2; cdr3_aa: CASSLGTGVGYTF; cdr3_nt: TGTGCCAGCAGCTTGGGGACAGGGGTTGGCTACACCTTC
clone_size: NA; v_call: TRBV3-1/TRBV3-2; d_call: TRBD2; j_call: TRBJ2-1; cdr3_aa: CASSQDSSGGPRNEQFF; cdr3_nt: TGTGCCAGCAGCCAAGATTCTAGCGGGGGGCCGAGGAATGAGCAGTTCTTC
clone_size: NA; v_call: TRBV6-1; d_call: NA; j_call: TRBJ2-1; cdr3_aa: CASSGRLSSGGNEQFF; cdr3_nt: TGTGCCAGCAGTGGACGACTATCTTCCGGAGGGAATGAGCAGTTCTTC
clone_size: NA; v_call: TRBV9; d_call: NA; j_call: TRBJ1-2; cdr3_aa: CASSVEQGYGYTF; cdr3_nt: TGTGCCAGCAGCGTAGAACAGGGTTATGGCTACACCTTC
clone_size: NA; v_call: TRBV28; d_call: NA; j_call: TRBJ2-7; cdr3_aa: CAVWGDEQYF; cdr3_nt: TGTGCAGTTTGGGGGGACGAGCAGTACTTC
clone_size: NA; v_call: TRBV5-1; d_call: NA; j_call: TRBJ2-2; cdr3_aa: CASTDNANTGELFF; cdr3_nt: TGCGCCAGCACCGACAACGCGAACACCGGGGAGCTGTTTTTT
clone_size: NA; v_call: TRBV5-1; d_call: TRBD1; j_call: TRBJ2-5; cdr3_aa: CASSLTGGNQETQYF; cdr3_nt: TGCGCCAGCAGCTTGACAGGGGGTAACCAAGAGACCCAGTACTTC
clone_size: NA; v_call: TRBV4-1; d_call: TRBD2; j_call: TRBJ2-1; cdr3_aa: CASSQDRSGGRNEQFF; cdr3_nt: TGCGCCAGCAGCCAAGATCGGAGCGGGGGCCGAAATGAGCAGTTCTTC
clone_size: NA; v_call: TRBV28; d_call: NA; j_call: TRBJ1-5; cdr3_aa: CASSFRGLGNQPQHF; cdr3_nt: TGTGCCAGCAGTTTCCGGGGGTTGGGCAATCAGCCCCAGCATTTT
clone_size: few; v_call: TRBV7-9; d_call: NA; j_call: TRBJ2-5; cdr3_aa: CASSPGPMGATQYF; cdr3_nt: TGTGCCAGCAGCCCTGGGCCTATGGGAGCGACCCAGTACTTC
clone_size: NA; v_call: TRBV2; d_call: NA; j_call: TRBJ1-5; cdr3_aa: CASNTGTLSNQPQHF; cdr3_nt: TGTGCCAGCAACACCGGGACTCTGAGCAATCAGCCCCAGCATTTT
clone_size: NA; v_call: TRBV12-3/TRBV12-4; d_call: NA; j_call: TRBJ1-6; cdr3_aa: CASSFQGPPLHF; cdr3_nt: TGTGCCAGCAGTTTTCAGGGGCCACCCCTCCACTTT
clone_size: NA; v_call: TRBV28; d_call: TRBD1; j_call: TRBJ2-7; cdr3_aa: CASSTDRDHSEQYF; cdr3_nt: TGTGCCAGCAGCACGGACAGGGACCACTCCGAGCAGTACTTC
clone_size: NA; v_call: TRBV9; d_call: NA; j_call: TRBJ2-5; cdr3_aa: CASSVGQKETQYF; cdr3_nt: TGTGCCAGCAGCGTTGGACAGAAAGAGACCCAGTACTTC
clone_size: NA; v_call: TRBV28; d_call: TRBD2; j_call: TRBJ2-1; cdr3_aa: CASSLRPSGALYEQFF; cdr3_nt: TGTGCCAGCAGTTTACGGCCTAGCGGGGCTCTCTATGAGCAGTTCTTC
clone_size: NA; v_call: TRBV7-2; d_call: NA; j_call: TRBJ2-1; cdr3_aa: CASSYPGSGNEQFF; cdr3_nt: TGTGCCAGCAGCTACCCCGGGTCGGGGAATGAGCAGTTCTTC
clone_size: NA; v_call: TRBV3-1/TRBV3-2; d_call: TRBD1; j_call: TRBJ2-1; cdr3_aa: CASSPGQSYKGLYNEQFF; cdr3_nt: TGTGCCAGCAGCCCGGGACAGTCATACAAGGGCCTCTACAATGAGCAGTTCTTC
clone_size: NA; v_call: TRBV12-3/TRBV12-4; d_call: NA; j_call: TRBJ1-1; cdr3_aa: CASSNLGNTEAFF; cdr3_nt: TGTGCCAGCAGTAACCTCGGGAACACTGAAGCTTTCTTT
clone_size: NA; v_call: TRBV5-1; d_call: NA; j_call: TRBJ1-2; cdr3_aa: CASSTDLTGTYGYTF; cdr3_nt: TGCGCCAGCAGCACCGACCTAACAGGGACCTATGGCTACACCTTC
clone_size: NA; v_call: TRBV28; d_call: TRBD1; j_call: TRBJ2-2; cdr3_aa: CASSPGGQFTGELFF; cdr3_nt: TGTGCCAGCAGTCCAGGGGGACAGTTTACCGGGGAGCTGTTTTTT
clone_size: NA; v_call: TRBV2; d_call: TRBD1; j_call: TRBJ1-1; cdr3_aa: CASGVPERQGAQRKNTEAFF; cdr3_nt: TGTGCCAGCGGGGTGCCAGAACGACAGGGGGCGCAGAGGAAGAACACTGAAGCTTTCTTT
clone_size: NA; v_call: TRBV7-3; d_call: TRBD2; j_call: TRBJ2-5; cdr3_aa: CASSQSGRGPETQYF; cdr3_nt: TGTGCCAGCAGCCAATCGGGGAGGGGTCCAGAGACCCAGTACTTC
clone_size: NA; v_call: TRBV15; d_call: NA; j_call: TRBJ2-1; cdr3_aa: CATKGGGPYNEQFF; cdr3_nt: TGTGCCACCAAGGGGGGGGGACCCTACAATGAGCAGTTCTTC